This T cell receptor beta chain was documented in a study of human T cells and chemical hapten exposure. The wider study: Epicutaneous patch tests delivered 0.01% DPC to the upper back, with evaluation at 6 days.

TCRdb independently ran MiXCR on the RACE reads; one entry per CDR3 protein. The table lists about 350,000 distinct CDR3 sequences, 4.5% to 7% of them singletons, with more than 8% in the top ten. Time point described: pre-sensitization, week 0. Treatment: therapeutic diphenylcyclopropenone sensitization with weekly scalp DPC. With V trimmed by 6 bases and J by 0 bases, 5 bases remained unmatched. Germline CDR1 and CDR2: MDHEN and SYDVKM. This CDR3 is built from 16 residues. There are many counts of this clonotype. Sequenced here: whole blood, sampled in connection with sensitization to the hapten diphenylcyclopropenone (DPC). The clonotype originates from a woman under 30 with alopecia areata. Some clones in this sample may be carry-over from other donors' samples. The chain carries TRBV28 and TRBJ2-6, with 7 bases aligning to TRBD1. The CDR3 reads CASRDWDSSGANVLTF. The CDR3 coding sequence is TGTGCCAGCAGGGATTGGGACAGCTCTGGGGCCAACGTCCTGACTTTC.